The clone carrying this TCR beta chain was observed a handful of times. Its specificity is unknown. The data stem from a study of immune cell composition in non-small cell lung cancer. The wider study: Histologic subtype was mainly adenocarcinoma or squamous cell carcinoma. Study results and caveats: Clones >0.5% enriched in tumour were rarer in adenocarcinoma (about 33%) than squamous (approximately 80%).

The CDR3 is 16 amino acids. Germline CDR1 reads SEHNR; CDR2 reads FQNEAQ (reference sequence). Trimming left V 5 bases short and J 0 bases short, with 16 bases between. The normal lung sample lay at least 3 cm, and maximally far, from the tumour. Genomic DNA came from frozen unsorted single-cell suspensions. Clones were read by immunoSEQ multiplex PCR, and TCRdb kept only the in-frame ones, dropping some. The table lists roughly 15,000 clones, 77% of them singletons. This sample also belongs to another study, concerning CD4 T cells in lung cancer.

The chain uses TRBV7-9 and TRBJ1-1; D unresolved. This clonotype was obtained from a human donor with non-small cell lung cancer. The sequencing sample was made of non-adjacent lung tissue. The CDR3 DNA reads TGTGCCAGCAGCGTATGGACCCCCCTTATGAACACTGAAGCTTTCTTT. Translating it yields CASSVWTPLMNTEAFF.